A selection of T cell receptor beta chains follows, all from one sample in a study of cytomegalovirus exposure and HLA in healthy donors. The protocol was immunoSEQ multiplex PCR, while the TCRdb copy is restricted to in-frame clones and leaves out a portion. In total, the table holds around 53,000 clones. Specimen: PBMCs. These receptors were obtained from a woman aged 25 to 39 in good health and CMV-seropositive. CDR3s include the opening cysteine and the closing phenylalanine or tryptophan. The order of the fields is D gene, CDR3 length, V gene, J gene, CDR3 protein, CDR3 DNA. The D gene is left open where the match is weak.

TRBD1	14	TRBV6-1	TRBJ1-2	CASTGDRGADGYTF	TGTGCCAGCACCGGAGACAGGGGCGCAGATGGCTACACCTTC
TRBD1	14	TRBV5-1	TRBJ2-7	CASSLDRGLYEQYF	TGCGCCAGCAGCTTAGACAGGGGGCTTTACGAGCAGTACTTC
NA	14	TRBV18	TRBJ2-7	CASSPRQSSYEQYF	TGTGCCAGCTCACCACGGCAGTCCTCCTACGAGCAGTACTTC
NA	12	TRBV11-3	TRBJ2-3	CASSLSLDTQYF	TGTGCCAGCAGCTTATCTTTAGATACGCAGTATTTT
NA	13	TRBV5-1	TRBJ1-1	CASSEGWNTEAFF	TGCGCCAGCTCTGAGGGTTGGAACACTGAAGCTTTCTTT
TRBD1	15	TRBV4-1	TRBJ1-5	CASSQEIGTGQPQHF	TGCGCCAGCAGCCAAGAAATTGGGACAGGACAGCCCCAGCATTTT
NA	13	TRBV5-6	TRBJ2-7	CASSLGQSYEQSF	TGTGCCAGCAGCTTGGGACAATCCTACGAGCAGTCCTTC
TRBD1	16	TRBV5-8	TRBJ2-7	CASSLRGTGASYEQYF	TGTGCCAGCAGCTTGAGAGGGACAGGGGCCTCCTACGAGCAGTACTTC
NA	13	TRBV30	TRBJ1-1	CAWSVSRNTEAFF	TGTGCCTGGAGTGTATCTAGGAACACTGAAGCTTTCTTT
TRBD1	17	TRBV4-1	TRBJ1-5	CASSQGTGGFHNQPQHF	TGCGCCAGCAGCCAAGGGACAGGGGGCTTCCATAATCAGCCCCAGCATTTT
TRBD1	13	TRBV5-1	TRBJ1-1	CASSPDRGQLAFF	TGCGCCAGCAGCCCGGACAGGGGGCAGTTAGCTTTCTTT
TRBD1	15	TRBV7-9	TRBJ2-2	CASSRDRVRAGELFF	TGTGCCAGCAGCCGGGACAGGGTGAGGGCCGGGGAGCTGTTTTTT
NA	13	TRBV6-5	TRBJ2-2	CASAPRVTGELFF	TGTGCCAGCGCCCCCAGGGTCACCGGGGAGCTGTTTTTT
TRBD2	15	TRBV7-9	TRBJ2-7	CASSALGLGAYEQYF	TGTGCCAGCAGCGCACTGGGACTAGGTGCCTACGAGCAGTACTTC
TRBD2	15	TRBV14	TRBJ2-1	CASSLRYSGGPEQFF	TGTGCCAGCAGCCTTAGATACAGCGGGGGGCCAGAGCAGTTCTTC
NA	13	TRBV30	TRBJ2-1	CAWVRGFYNEQFF	TGTGCCTGGGTCAGGGGATTCTACAATGAGCAGTTCTTC
TRBD1	15	TRBV7-9	TRBJ1-2	CASSLDLTGFYGYTF	TGTGCCAGCAGCTTAGACCTGACAGGGTTCTATGGCTACACCTTC
TRBD1	14	TRBV11-2	TRBJ2-5	CASSSRGLGETQYF	TGTGCCAGCAGCTCCAGGGGGCTAGGAGAGACCCAGTACTTC
TRBD1	16	TRBV4-2	TRBJ2-7	CASSQDPGQVSYEQYF	TGTGCCAGCAGCCAAGATCCGGGACAGGTTTCCTACGAGCAGTACTTC
TRBD2	15	TRBV7-9	TRBJ2-4	CASSASGGALTIQYF	TGTGCCAGCAGCGCCTCGGGGGGGGCATTAACGATTCAGTACTTC
TRBD2	15	TRBV4-2	TRBJ2-3	CASTRTSGDTDTQYF	TGTGCCAGCACTCGGACTAGCGGTGACACAGATACGCAGTATTTT
TRBD1	15	TRBV6-1	TRBJ1-3	CASSEKGQRGNTIYF	TGTGCCAGCAGTGAAAAGGGACAGCGAGGAAACACCATATATTTT
TRBD1	15	TRBV7-6	TRBJ2-7	CASSLGGQGTYEQYF	TGTGCCAGCAGCTTAGGGGGACAGGGGACCTACGAGCAGTACTTC
NA	14	TRBV6-1	TRBJ1-2	CASSEAGGLSRYTF	TGTGCCAGCAGTGAAGCCGGGGGACTCTCCCGCTACACCTTC
NA	13	TRBV7-2	TRBJ1-4	CASSKTMGEKLFF	TGTGCCAGCAGCAAAACTATGGGTGAAAAACTGTTTTTT
TRBD2	16	TRBV27	TRBJ2-7	CASSLEGTSGSYEQYF	TGTGCCAGCAGTTTGGAGGGGACTAGCGGCTCCTACGAGCAGTACTTC
NA	15	TRBV5-6	TRBJ2-5	CASSLLVAKGETQYF	TGTGCCAGCAGCTTGTTGGTAGCGAAGGGAGAGACCCAGTACTTC
TRBD1	17	TRBV10-2	TRBJ1-5	CASSEPTGAWSNQPQHF	TGCGCCAGCAGTGAGCCTACAGGGGCTTGGAGCAATCAGCCCCAGCATTTT